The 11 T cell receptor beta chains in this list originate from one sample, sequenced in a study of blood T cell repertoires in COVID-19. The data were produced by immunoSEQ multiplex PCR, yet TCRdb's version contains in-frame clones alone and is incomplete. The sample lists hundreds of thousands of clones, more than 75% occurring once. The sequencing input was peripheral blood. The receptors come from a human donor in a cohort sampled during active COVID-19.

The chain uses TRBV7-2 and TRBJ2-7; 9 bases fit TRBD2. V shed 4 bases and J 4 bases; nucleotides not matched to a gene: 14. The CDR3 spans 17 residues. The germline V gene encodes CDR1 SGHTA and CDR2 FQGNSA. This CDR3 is CASSSSFAGGPVYEQYF. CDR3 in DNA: TGTGCCAGCAGCTCCTCGTTTGCGGGGGGGCCGGTTTACGAGCAGTACTTC.

CDR3 bases: TGTGCCAGCAGCTACTATATGGGCAATGAGCAGTTCTTC. Protein sequence: CASSYYMGNEQFF. The gene calls are TRBV11-2 and TRBJ2-1, with D uncertain. CDR1 is SGHAT and CDR2 is FQNNGV in the germline V gene. The CDR3 has 13 residues. V was cut by 4 bases and J by 6 bases, with 10 bases left in between. The full variable domain, in which reference TRBV11-2 and TRBJ2-1 provide the parts outside the CDR3, is EAGVAQSPRYKIIEKRQSVAFWCNPISGHATLYWYQQILGQGPKLLIQFQNNGVVDDSQLPKDRFSAERLKGVDSTLKIQPAKLEDSAVYLCASSYYMGNEQFFGPGTRLTVL.

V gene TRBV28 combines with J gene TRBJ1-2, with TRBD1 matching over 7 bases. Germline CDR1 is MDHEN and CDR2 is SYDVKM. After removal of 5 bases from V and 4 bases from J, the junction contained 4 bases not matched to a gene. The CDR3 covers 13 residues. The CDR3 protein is CASSPGQPYGYTF. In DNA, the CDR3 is TGTGCCAGCAGTCCGGGACAGCCCTATGGCTACACCTTC.

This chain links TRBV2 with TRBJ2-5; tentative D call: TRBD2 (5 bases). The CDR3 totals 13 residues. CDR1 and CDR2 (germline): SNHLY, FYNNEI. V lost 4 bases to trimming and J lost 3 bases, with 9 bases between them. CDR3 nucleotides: TGTGCCAGCAGTGTCTCGCGGGAAGAGACCCAGTACTTC. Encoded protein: CASSVSREETQYF.

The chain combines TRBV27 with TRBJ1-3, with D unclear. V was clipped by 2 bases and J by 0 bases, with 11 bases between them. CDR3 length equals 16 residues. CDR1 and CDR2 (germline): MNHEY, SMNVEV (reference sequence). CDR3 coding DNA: TGTGCCAGCAGTTTAAAGAGATACGACTCTGGAAACACCATATATTTT. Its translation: CASSLKRYDSGNTIYF.

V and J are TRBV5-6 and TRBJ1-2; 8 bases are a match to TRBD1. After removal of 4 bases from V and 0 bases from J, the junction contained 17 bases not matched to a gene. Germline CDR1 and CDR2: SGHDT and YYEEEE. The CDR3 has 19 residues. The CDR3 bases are TGTGCCAGCAGCATCCCCAGGACAGGGCCCGAGGTAGCTAACTATGGCTACACCTTC. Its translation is CASSIPRTGPEVANYGYTF.

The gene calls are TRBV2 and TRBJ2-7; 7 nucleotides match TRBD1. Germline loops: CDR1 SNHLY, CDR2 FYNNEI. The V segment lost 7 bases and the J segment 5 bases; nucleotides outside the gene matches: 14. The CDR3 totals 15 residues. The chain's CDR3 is CASTLRQGIGDEQYF. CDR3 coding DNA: TGTGCCAGCACTCTGAGACAGGGAATCGGGGACGAGCAGTACTTC.

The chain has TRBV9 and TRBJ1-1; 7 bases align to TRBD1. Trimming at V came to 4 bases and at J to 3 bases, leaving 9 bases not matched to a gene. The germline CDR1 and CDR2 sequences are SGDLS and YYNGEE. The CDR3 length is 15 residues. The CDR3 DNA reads TGTGCCAGCAGCTTTAGAGGGGGCACGGACACTGAAGCTTTCTTT. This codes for CASSFRGGTDTEAFF.

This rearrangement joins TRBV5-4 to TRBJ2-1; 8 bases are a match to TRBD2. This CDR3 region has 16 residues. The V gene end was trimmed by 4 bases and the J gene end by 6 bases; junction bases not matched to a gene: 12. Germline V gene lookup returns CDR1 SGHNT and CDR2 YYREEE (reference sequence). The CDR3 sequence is CASSPGGRRVSNEQFF. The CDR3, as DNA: TGTGCCAGCAGCCCGGGGGGGAGAAGGGTCTCCAATGAGCAGTTCTTC.

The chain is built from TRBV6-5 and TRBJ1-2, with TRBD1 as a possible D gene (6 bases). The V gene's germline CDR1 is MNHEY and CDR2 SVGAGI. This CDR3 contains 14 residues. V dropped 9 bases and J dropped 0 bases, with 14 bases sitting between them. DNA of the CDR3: TGTGCCAGTTCCACAGGGAACTCTAACTATGGCTACACCTTC. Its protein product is CASSTGNSNYGYTF.

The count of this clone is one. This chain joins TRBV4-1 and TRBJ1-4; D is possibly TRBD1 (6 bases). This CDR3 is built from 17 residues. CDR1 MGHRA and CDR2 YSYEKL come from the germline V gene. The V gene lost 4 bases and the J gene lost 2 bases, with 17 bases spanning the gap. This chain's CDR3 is CASSLLQTGFTNEKLFF. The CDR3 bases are TGCGCCAGCAGCCTCCTACAGACAGGATTTACTAATGAAAAACTGTTTTTT.